The table lists the clone carrying this TCR beta chain with a few counts. This sample is drawn from a study of T-cell memory formation after mild COVID-19. TCRdb re-analysed the 5' RACE reads in MiXCR, keeping a single row per CDR3 protein. The table has a few hundred thousand distinct CDR3 sequences, 13% to 15% seen once; the top ten hold around a fifth. Source material: PBMCs or a T cell subset sorted from them (not recorded which). This clonotype originated in a man aged 18 to 30 who had mild COVID-19 (a few samples of this study predate the infection). Cell type and time point are not known.

The CDR3 sequence: CASSPREGTYEQYV. The CDR3 DNA follows: TGTGCCAGCAGCCCGCGGGAAGGTACCTACGAGCAGTACGTC. V usage is TRBV7-9 and J usage is TRBJ2-7, with a tentative D call TRBD2 (6 bases). The CDR3 runs 14 residues. Germline V lookup: CDR1 SEHNR, CDR2 FQNEAQ (reference sequence). V was clipped by 5 bases and J by 2 bases, with 13 bases between them.